These 28 T cell receptor beta chains share one sample of origin, sequenced in a study of post-analysis software for immune sequencing data (dated by TCRdb to between 2014 and 2017). What the study reported, not specific to this receptor: Patients showed significantly higher frequencies than controls for a handful of TRBV segments, among them TRBV5-6, TRBV5-1 and TRBV20-1.

The library was generated by PCR. The reads were generated on an Illumina HiSeq 2500. Unique molecular identifiers were incorporated into TCR beta cDNA libraries to reduce PCR and sequencing biases. Through fastp at Q25 and MiXCR, TCRdb rebuilt clones from the public reads, retaining in-frame beta chains. Each CDR3 protein gets just one entry, which takes the most common genes and DNA from the rows behind it. The sample records hundreds of thousands of distinct CDR3 sequences, 59% of which are singletons. The top ten constitute roughly 10% of the sample. Antigens for these TCRs are unknown. What was sequenced was blood. These receptor sequences come from a girl aged 2 to 9 with multiple sclerosis.

This rearrangement joins TRBV11-2 to TRBJ1-1; TRBD1 aligns across 8 bases. Germline CDR1 and CDR2: SGHAT and FQNNGV. This CDR3 comprises 14 residues. V lost 4 bases to trimming and J lost 2 bases; unmatched junction nucleotides: 3. CDR3: CASSSQGANTEAFF. As DNA, the CDR3 is TGTGCCAGCAGCTCGCAGGGGGCCAACACTGAAGCTTTCTTT.

The CDR3 nucleotides read TGTGCCAGCAGTAAGGGACAGCGATCCTACAATGAGCAGTTCTTC. Its protein is CASSKGQRSYNEQFF. This rearrangement joins TRBV12-3 or TRBV12-4 to TRBJ2-1; 7 bases are a match to TRBD1. The CDR3 spans 15 residues. With V trimmed by 5 bases and J by 1 base, 5 bases remained unmatched.

The rearrangement joins TRBV7-3 to TRBJ2-1; 7 bases align to TRBD1. This CDR3 spans 14 amino acids. V trimming: 4 bases; J trimming: 10 bases; junction bases outside the gene matches: 10. Germline-derived CDR1 and CDR2 are SGHTA and FQGTGA. As DNA, the CDR3 is TGTGCCAGCAGCTACTACGGACAGGACGAAGAGCAGTTCTTC. Translated: CASSYYGQDEEQFF. Supplemented by reference TRBV7-3 and TRBJ2-1, the full variable domain reads GAGVSQTPSNKVTEKGKYVELRCDPISGHTALYWYRQSLGQGPEFLIYFQGTGAADDSGLPNDRFFAVRPEGSVSTLKIQRTERGDSAVYLCASSYYGQDEEQFFGPGTRLTVL.

The DNA for the CDR3 is TGCAGTGCCGGACCCCTAGCGGGGCCTACGAGGGAGACCCAGTACTTC. It encodes CSAGPLAGPTRETQYF. This chain connects TRBV20-1 to TRBJ2-7; TRBD2 matches at 9 bases. The J call is doubtful: the DNA matches TRBJ2-5 better. This CDR3 comprises 16 residues. Germline CDR1 DFQATT, CDR2 SNEGSKA (reference sequence).

This rearrangement joins TRBV7-2 to TRBJ1-5, with 9 nucleotides matching TRBD1. V lost 3 bases, J lost 7 bases, and 7 bases stayed unmatched. CDR3 length: 15 residues. Germline V CDR1 and CDR2: SGHTA, FQGNSA. As DNA, the CDR3 is TGTGCCAGCAGCTTTAAAACAGGGGGCGGACAGCCCCAGCATTTT. This sequence encodes CASSFKTGGGQPQHF. Full variable domain (rest looked up from reference TRBV7-2 and TRBJ1-5): GAGVSQSPSNKVTEKGKDVELRCDPISGHTALYWYRQSLGQGLEFLIYFQGNSAPDKSGLPSDRFSAERTGGSVSTLTIQRTQQEDSAVYLCASSFKTGGGQPQHFGDGTRLSIL.

This chain uses TRBV5-1 with TRBJ1-1; tentatively, D is TRBD1 (6 bases). CDR3 size: 15 residues. V was pared by 4 bases and J by 1 base, with 14 bases between. The germline V gene has CDR1 SGHRS and CDR2 YFSETQ. CDR3: CASSPTQGSNTEAFF. The CDR3 DNA reads as TGCGCCAGCAGCCCCACACAGGGTTCGAACACTGAAGCTTTCTTT.

The genes are TRBV29-1 and TRBJ2-1, with 12 positions matching TRBD1. The CDR3 is made up of 16 amino acids. J lost 8 bases, V lost 4 bases, and 12 bases had no gene match. In germline, CDR1 is SQVTM, CDR2 ANQGSEA. DNA of the CDR3: TGCAGCGTTGCCCACTACCCGGGACAGGGGGCGGATGAGCAGTTCTTC. Its protein product is CSVAHYPGQGADEQFF.

V is TRBV5-1 and J is TRBJ2-7, with 10 bases lining up with TRBD1. Germline loops: CDR1 SGHRS, CDR2 YFSETQ. The CDR3 is made up of 16 amino acids. V lost 4 bases and J lost 5; bases outside the gene matches: 12. The chain's CDR3 is CASSLTRPGQGNEQYF. CDR3 bases: TGCGCCAGCAGCCTCACAAGACCGGGACAGGGGAACGAGCAGTACTTC.

In DNA form, the CDR3 reads TGCGCCAGCAGCCCCAGCGGGAGGTCTGGGACAGATACGCAGTATTTT. Protein product: CASSPSGRSGTDTQYF. The chain links TRBV5-1 to TRBJ2-3, with 9 bases lining up with TRBD2. The ends lost 4 bases at V and 3 bases at J; junction bases unmatched: 9. Germline loops: CDR1 SGHRS, CDR2 YFSETQ. CDR3 length: 16 amino acids.

The rearrangement uses TRBV12-3 or TRBV12-4 and TRBJ2-3, with TRBD1 matching over 8 bases. V lost 5 bases and J lost 3; bases outside the gene matches: 10. CDR3 length: 16 residues. The CDR3 DNA reads as TGTGCCAGCAGTGAAGACAGGGGACAGAGGACAGATACGCAGTATTTT. It codes for CASSEDRGQRTDTQYF.

The sample holds a few counts of this clonotype. This chain uses TRBV11-2 with TRBJ2-7; 7 nucleotides match TRBD1. The CDR3 contains 15 residues. Per the germline V gene, CDR1 is SGHAT and CDR2 is FQNNGV. J lost 3 bases, V lost 5 bases, and 10 bases had no gene match. The CDR3 is CASSGSGQVYYEQYF. The CDR3 nucleotides read TGTGCCAGCAGCGGATCTGGACAGGTTTACTACGAGCAGTACTTC.

This clonotype occurred a few times. V gene TRBV11-2 combines with J gene TRBJ2-1, with 9 bases matching TRBD1. CDR1 SGHAT and CDR2 FQNNGV come from the germline V gene. The CDR3 loop spans 15 amino acids. The ends lost 4 bases at V and 4 bases at J; junction bases unmatched: 5. CDR3 loop: CASSSDRGLYNEQFF. CDR3 DNA sequence: TGTGCCAGCAGCTCGGACAGGGGACTATACAATGAGCAGTTCTTC.

A single count supports this clonotype. CDR3 amino acids: CASSLRRENQPQHF. CDR3 DNA sequence: TGTGCCAGCAGCCTCAGGAGAGAAAATCAGCCCCAGCATTTT. This sequence joins TRBV6-5 and TRBJ1-5; D unclear. CDR3 length equals 14 residues. Trimming removed 6 bases from V and 4 bases from J, with 13 bases in between. Germline lookup yields CDR1 MNHEY and CDR2 SVGAGI.

The CDR3 loop reads CASSEGTGLYNEQFF. CDR3 nucleotides: TGTGCCAGCTCTGAGGGGACAGGGCTTTACAATGAGCAGTTCTTC. The chain couples TRBV2 to TRBJ2-1; TRBD1 matches at 9 bases. CDR1 and CDR2 from the germline V gene are SNHLY and FYNNEI. The CDR3 is 15 amino acids. Unmatched junction bases numbered 9, after V lost 8 bases and J lost 4 bases. The full variable domain, with the rest looked up from reference TRBV2 and TRBJ2-1, is EPEVTQTPSHQVTQMGQEVILRCVPISNHLYFYWYRQILGQKVEFLVSFYNNEISEKSEIFDDQFSVERPDGSNFTLKIRSTKLEDSAMYFCASSEGTGLYNEQFFGPGTRLTVL.

The chain joins TRBV12-3 or TRBV12-4 to TRBJ2-6; 8 positions match TRBD1. The CDR3 runs 16 residues. V lost 5 bases to trimming and J lost 4 bases; unmatched junction nucleotides: 7. This CDR3 is CASSQGGQGGANVLTF. Here the CDR3 DNA reads TGTGCCAGCAGTCAAGGCGGACAGGGAGGGGCCAACGTCCTGACTTTC.

This chain uses TRBV20-1 with TRBJ1-2, with D tentatively TRBD1 (5 bases). CDR3 length: 14 amino acids. The germline CDR1 and CDR2 sequences are DFQATT and SNEGSKA (reference sequence). Trimming pared 6 bases from V and 8 bases from J, leaving 22 bases between. The CDR3 DNA reads as TGCAGTGCCCCTGTCGTTCAGGGCGGTCGGGGCTACACCTTC. As protein: CSAPVVQGGRGYTF.

This sequence joins TRBV10-3 and TRBJ2-3; D is undetermined. The germline V and J ends were trimmed by 3 bases and 6 bases, with 10 bases remaining between them. This CDR3 spans 13 amino acids. Per germline, CDR1 ENHRY and CDR2 SYGVKD. CDR3 sequence: CAISEQTGDTQYF. The CDR3 DNA sequence: TGTGCCATCAGTGAACAGACCGGGGATACGCAGTATTTT.

This chain links TRBV5-6 with TRBJ2-1, with a weak D call TRBD2 (5 bases). V was trimmed by 4 bases and J by 10 bases, leaving 15 bases between them. The CDR3 spans 13 residues. Germline V gene data show CDR1 as SGHDT and CDR2 as YYEEEE. The CDR3 coding sequence is TGTGCCAGCAGCCCCGACCGGCCGGGGGAGCAGTTCTTC. This sequence encodes CASSPDRPGEQFF.

The chain links TRBV5-1 to TRBJ2-1; 8 nucleotides agree with TRBD1. This CDR3 region has 14 residues. V dropped 4 bases and J dropped 8; count of bases not matched to a gene: 8. Germline loops: CDR1 SGHRS, CDR2 YFSETQ. CDR3 nucleotide sequence: TGCGCCAGCAGCCCTTTAGACAGGGGCGATGAGCAGTTCTTC. Translating it yields CASSPLDRGDEQFF.

V gene TRBV4-3 combines with J gene TRBJ1-1, with 10 bases that match TRBD1. V dropped 0 bases and J dropped 4; count of bases not matched to a gene: 11. CDR3 length: 18 residues. From germline, CDR1 is LGHNA and CDR2 YSLEER. The CDR3 is CASSQDSWTGGSGTEAFF. CDR3 in DNA: TGCGCCAGCAGCCAAGATTCATGGACAGGGGGGTCGGGCACTGAAGCTTTCTTT.

The chain is built from TRBV12-3 or TRBV12-4 and TRBJ1-2; D possibly corresponds to TRBD1 (5 bases). The CDR3 contains 17 residues. Trimming left V 5 bases short and J 4 bases short, with 23 bases between. CDR3 region: CASSPPPGRGGSYGYTF. Here the CDR3 DNA reads TGTGCCAGCAGTCCCCCACCAGGGAGGGGCGGGAGCTATGGCTACACCTTC.

This chain connects TRBV29-1 to TRBJ1-2, with D perhaps matching TRBD1 (6 bases). This CDR3 region has 12 residues. Germline loops: CDR1 SQVTM, CDR2 ANQGSEA. Trimming left V 5 bases short and J 8 bases short, with 15 bases between. CDR3: CSVLEQGRGYTF. Written as DNA, the CDR3 is TGCAGCGTTCTGGAACAGGGCCGGGGCTACACCTTC.

The J gene is TRBJ2-4, the V gene TRBV30, with a possible D match to TRBD2 (7 bases). Germline CDR1 and CDR2: GTSNPN and SVGIG (reference sequence). V was cut by 2 bases and J by 7 bases, with 12 bases left in between. The CDR3 loop spans 13 amino acids. CDR3 nucleotides: TGTGCCTGGAGTCGGGGGGCTGGGAACATTCAGTACTTC. Protein: CAWSRGAGNIQYF. Looking up the rest from reference TRBV30 and TRBJ2-4 gives the full variable domain: SQTIHQWPATLVQPVGSPLSLECTVEGTSNPNLYWYRQAAGRGLQLLFYSVGIGQISSEVPQNLSASRPQDRQFILSSKKLLLSDSGFYLCAWSRGAGNIQYFGAGTRLSVL.

This clonotype was counted a single time. The chain employs TRBV30 and TRBJ2-5; D is perhaps TRBD2 (7 bases). The CDR3 length is 13 residues. Germline V gives CDR1 GTSNPN, CDR2 SVGIG (reference sequence). The V end was cut by 0 bases, the J end by 13 bases, with 18 bases between. DNA of the CDR3: TGTGCCTGGAGTGTCAACGTCGGGGGGCTTGTGTACTTC. Protein sequence: CAWSVNVGGLVYF.

The rearrangement uses TRBV20-1 and TRBJ2-5; 8 nucleotides agree with TRBD1. Germline V CDR1 and CDR2: DFQATT, SNEGSKA (reference sequence). V dropped 1 base and J dropped 5; count of bases not matched to a gene: 12. There are 16 residues in the CDR3. CDR3 bases: TGCAGTGCTAGAGCGCCCGGGACAGGCGACGTGGAGACCCAGTACTTC. This codes for CSARAPGTGDVETQYF.

The V and J genes are TRBV18 and TRBJ2-7, with D possibly TRBD2 on 6 matching bases. The V gene lost 0 bases and the J gene lost 6 bases, with 9 bases spanning the gap. The CDR3 covers 13 residues. CDR1 is KGHSH, CDR2 LQKENI, per germline. CDR3 coding DNA: TGTGCCAGCTCACCACCAGTGGGAGGCGAGCAGTACTTC. It specifies CASSPPVGGEQYF.

The chain joins TRBV29-1 to TRBJ2-5; 9 bases align to TRBD2. The DNA end favors TRBJ2-7, so the J call may be wrong. CDR3 length equals 18 residues. Germline V CDR1 and CDR2: SQVTM, ANQGSEA. Here the CDR3 reads CSVERGTGLASSYYEQYF. The DNA of the CDR3 is TGCAGCGTTGAACGAGGGACTGGACTAGCGTCATCCTACTACGAGCAGTACTTC.

This clonotype was detected only a few times. V is TRBV12-3 or TRBV12-4 and J is TRBJ2-1; the match to TRBD2 covers 8 bases. Trimming cost V 6 bases and J 4 bases; bases outside gene matches: 14. This CDR3 spans 17 amino acids. For the CDR3, the DNA is TGTGCCAGCAGCACGAGACTAGCGTCTGGCGTTTACAATGAGCAGTTCTTC. Amino acids: CASSTRLASGVYNEQFF.